Below, 32 T cell receptor beta chains from the same sample are listed, as sequenced in a study of shared clonotypes between healthy human individuals. Produced via immunoSEQ multiplex PCR; TCRdb's table is partial and in-frame only. The sample includes around 510,000 clones, roughly 95% of them seen just once. The sample taken for sequencing was naive CD4+ T cells sorted from blood. This sample's subset: CD45RA+ positively selected. Source of these receptors: a woman under 40 in good health.

The chain uses TRBV7-9 and TRBJ1-3; 8 bases map to TRBD1. This CDR3 contains 15 residues. Germline V gives CDR1 SEHNR, CDR2 FQNEAQ (reference sequence). The V gene end was trimmed by 0 bases and the J gene end by 4 bases; junction bases not matched to a gene: 2. The CDR3 here is CASSLARTGGNTIYF. CDR3 DNA: TGTGCCAGCAGCTTAGCCCGGACAGGGGGAAACACCATATATTTT.

The CDR3 region is CASSILGGRGVHGYTF. Written as DNA, the CDR3 is TGTGCCAGTAGTATACTCGGCGGCAGGGGTGTCCATGGCTACACCTTC. The chain joins TRBV19 to TRBJ1-2, with D possibly TRBD1 on 6 matching bases. The V end lost 2 bases, the J end lost 6 bases, and 19 bases lay between the germline ends. The CDR3 spans 16 residues. Germline loops: CDR1 LNHDA, CDR2 SQIVND (reference sequence).

The chain recombines TRBV5-1 with TRBJ2-3, with TRBD1 identical over 10 bases. The CDR3 consists of 13 residues. Germline V gives CDR1 SGHRS, CDR2 YFSETQ. Unmatched junction bases numbered 0, after V lost 4 bases and J lost 4 bases. CDR3 nucleotides: TGCGCCAGCAGCGGACAGGGGGCAGATACGCAGTATTTT. Its protein product is CASSGQGADTQYF.

This chain links TRBV6-5 with TRBJ2-5, with TRBD2 matching 7 bases. Germline V gene data show CDR1 as MNHEY and CDR2 as SVGAGI. The CDR3 length is 16 residues. V lost 4 bases, J lost 6 bases, and 14 bases stayed unmatched. In nucleotides, the CDR3 is TGTGCCAGCAGTTTTCTCGGGGCGGGAGATGAGAAGACCCAGTACTTC. Residues: CASSFLGAGDEKTQYF.

This clone was seen just once. The rearrangement uses TRBV5-1 and TRBJ2-5, with D uncertain. This CDR3 has 12 residues. Deletions cut 4 bases from V and 2 bases from J, with 6 bases between. CDR1 and CDR2 (germline): SGHRS, YFSETQ. DNA for the CDR3: TGCGCCAGCAGCCAGACACAAGAGACCCAGTACTTC. It codes for CASSQTQETQYF.

Concerning this clone: Other DNA sequences in this sample translate to the same CDR3. The rearrangement links TRBV2 to TRBJ2-3; 7 positions agree with TRBD1. Germline lookup yields CDR1 SNHLY and CDR2 FYNNEI. J was trimmed by 0 bases and V by 4 bases; bases with no gene match: 4. CDR3 length: 15 residues. The CDR3 sequence is CASSGPGQSTDTQYF. In DNA form, the CDR3 reads TGTGCCAGCAGTGGTCCGGGACAGAGCACAGATACGCAGTATTTT.

The V call is TRBV5-8, the J call TRBJ1-5, with D maybe TRBD1 (5 bases). The CDR3 loop spans 16 amino acids. CDR1 is SGHTS, CDR2 YDEGEE, per germline. The germline V and J ends were trimmed by 7 bases and 1 base, with 18 bases remaining between them. Here the CDR3 DNA reads TGTGCCAGCGGCAGCCCGGGACTTCCGAGCAATCAGCCCCAGCATTTT. Protein: CASGSPGLPSNQPQHF.

This chain connects TRBV5-4 to TRBJ2-5, with unresolved D. The CDR3 contains 13 residues. Deletions cut 2 bases from V and 3 bases from J, with 8 bases between. Germline V gives CDR1 SGHNT, CDR2 YYREEE (reference sequence). CDR3 nucleotide sequence: TGTGCCAGCAGCTTATACCAAGAAGAGACCCAGTACTTC. It codes for CASSLYQEETQYF.

The chain uses TRBV28 and TRBJ1-1, with D unclear. Germline V gene data show CDR1 as MDHEN and CDR2 as SYDVKM. Trimming left V 6 bases short and J 3 bases short, with 11 bases between. The CDR3 consists of 13 residues. The CDR3 protein is CASRTGRHTEAFF. The CDR3 region has the DNA TGTGCCAGCAGAACTGGACGGCACACTGAAGCTTTCTTT.

There are a few counts of this clone. The V gene is TRBV4-1, the J gene TRBJ1-5, with TRBD1 identical over 7 bases. The trim removed 0 bases at V and 6 bases at J, leaving 5 bases unmatched. This CDR3 contains 15 residues. From germline, CDR1 is MGHRA and CDR2 YSYEKL. The CDR3 coding sequence is TGCGCCAGCAGCCAAGATGACAGGGTAGGTCAGCCCCAGCATTTT. This gives the protein CASSQDDRVGQPQHF.

This clone has a single count. The chain carries TRBV4-1 and TRBJ1-6; 10 bases align to TRBD1. Germline V gene lookup returns CDR1 MGHRA and CDR2 YSYEKL. Trimming cost V 2 bases and J 10 bases; bases outside gene matches: 5. The CDR3 runs 15 residues. Here the CDR3 reads CASSQPSDRGSPLHF. The CDR3 DNA reads as TGCGCCAGCAGCCAACCGTCGGACAGGGGGTCACCCCTCCACTTT.

The V and J genes are TRBV2 and TRBJ1-3; 7 nucleotides match TRBD1. Trimming removed 5 bases from V and 2 bases from J; junction bases left unmatched: 6. The CDR3 totals 15 residues. The germline gives CDR1 SNHLY, CDR2 FYNNEI. The CDR3 sequence is CASSRQGDAGNTIYF. The CDR3 nucleotides are TGTGCCAGCAGTCGCCAGGGGGACGCTGGAAACACCATATATTTT.

A single count supports this clone. This chain links TRBV29-1 with TRBJ1-2; TRBD1 is a possible D gene (5 bases). The CDR3 totals 12 residues. Germline V gene sequence: CDR1 SQVTM, CDR2 ANQGSEA. The CDR3 sequence: CMAAGTYYGYTF. The CDR3 nucleotides read TGCATGGCAGCCGGGACTTACTATGGCTACACCTTC.

This sequence joins TRBV28 and TRBJ1-5; 7 bases line up with TRBD1. Germline assignment: CDR1 MDHEN and CDR2 SYDVKM. The V and J ends lost 5 bases and 6 bases, in that order; junction bases with no gene match: 7. This CDR3 comprises 14 residues. CDR3 loop: CASSTTGSGQPQHF. In DNA, the CDR3 is TGTGCCAGCAGTACGACAGGGTCGGGTCAGCCCCAGCATTTT.

The V call is TRBV19, the J call TRBJ1-2; the D gene is possibly TRBD1 (5 bases). The CDR3 extends over 13 amino acids. Germline-derived CDR1 and CDR2 are LNHDA and SQIVND (reference sequence). Trimming removed 10 bases at V and 5 bases at J, with 17 bases between. The CDR3 region is CATLAQDNYGYTF. The DNA for the CDR3 is TGTGCCACGCTGGCACAGGATAATTATGGCTACACCTTC. Supplemented by reference TRBV19 and TRBJ1-2, the full variable domain reads DGGITQSPKYLFRKEGQNVTLSCEQNLNHDAMYWYRQDPGQGLRLIYYSQIVNDFQKGDIAEGYSVSREKKESFPLTVTSAQKNPTAFYLCATLAQDNYGYTFGSGTRLTVV.

This chain connects TRBV7-9 to TRBJ2-7; 7 bases are shared with TRBD1. The CDR3 consists of 14 residues. With V trimmed by 5 bases and J by 2 bases, 6 bases remained unmatched. The V gene's germline CDR1 is SEHNR and CDR2 FQNEAQ (reference sequence). In nucleotides, the CDR3 is TGTGCCAGCAGCCGGTCAGGGGGTACCTACGAGCAGTACTTC. The encoded protein is CASSRSGGTYEQYF.

The V and J genes are TRBV7-2 and TRBJ2-7, with D uncertain. Trimming took 6 bases from V and 4 from J, leaving 19 bases between them. Germline V CDR1 and CDR2: SGHTA, FQGNSA. The CDR3 length is 15 residues. CDR3 sequence: CASSSSSGARYEQYF. CDR3 DNA sequence: TGTGCCAGCAGTTCCTCCTCAGGAGCTCGATACGAGCAGTACTTC.

The chain is built from TRBV7-2 and TRBJ2-1, with TRBD2 identical over 12 bases. CDR3 length: 16 residues. CDR1 is SGHTA, CDR2 FQGNSA, per germline. Unmatched junction bases numbered 14, after V lost 7 bases and J lost 10 bases. CDR3 in DNA: TGTGCCAGCACACCGAGACTAGCGGGAGCGGGGCGGGAGCAGTTCTTC. Translated: CASTPRLAGAGREQFF.

The chain recombines TRBV14 with TRBJ2-7; D might be TRBD1 or TRBD2, each matching 5 bases. V was clipped by 1 base and J by 0 bases, with 19 bases between them. From germline, CDR1 is SGHDN and CDR2 FVKESK. This CDR3 has 18 amino acids. This chain's CDR3 is CASSQGRLGRRSSYEQYF. The CDR3 DNA sequence: TGTGCCAGCAGCCAAGGACGGTTGGGGCGGAGGAGCTCCTACGAGCAGTACTTC.

DNA of the CDR3: TGCGCCAGCAGCCCAAAGGACAGGCGGGTTGAAAAACTGTTTTTT. It specifies CASSPKDRRVEKLFF. The chain combines TRBV5-1 with TRBJ1-4; 7 bases are a match to TRBD1. J gave up 7 bases and V 4 bases, and 10 bases lay outside the gene matches. CDR1 is SGHRS and CDR2 is YFSETQ in the germline V gene. The CDR3 is 15 amino acids.

The rearrangement uses TRBV19 and TRBJ2-1; 8 bases agree with TRBD2. CDR1 LNHDA and CDR2 SQIVND come from the germline V gene (reference sequence). The V gene end was trimmed by 3 bases and the J gene end by 7 bases; junction bases not matched to a gene: 5. CDR3 length equals 14 residues. The CDR3 here is CASSIGSGMNEQFF. The CDR3 bases are TGTGCCAGTAGTATTGGTAGCGGGATGAATGAGCAGTTCTTC.

The chain joins TRBV5-6 to TRBJ2-7; 8 bases agree with TRBD1. This CDR3 has 14 residues. The ends lost 2 bases at V and 6 bases at J; junction bases unmatched: 7. The germline gives CDR1 SGHDT, CDR2 YYEEEE. CDR3 amino acids: CASSFPRGLSEQYF. In DNA, the CDR3 is TGTGCCAGCAGCTTTCCCAGGGGGCTGAGCGAGCAGTACTTC.

The V and J genes are TRBV5-1 and TRBJ2-4, with D possibly being TRBD1 (6 bases). Trimming stripped 2 bases from V and 11 bases from J, with 11 bases between. The germline V gene encodes CDR1 SGHRS and CDR2 YFSETQ. This CDR3 is built from 12 residues. The DNA for the CDR3 is TGCGCCAGCAGCTTAACTCCAGGGGTTCAGTACTTC. Its protein product is CASSLTPGVQYF. The full variable domain, completed using reference TRBV5-1 and TRBJ2-4, is KAGVTQTPRYLIKTRGQQVTLSCSPISGHRSVSWYQQTPGQGLQFLFEYFSETQRNKGNFPGRFSGRQFSNSRSEMNVSTLELGDSALYLCASSLTPGVQYFGAGTRLSVL.

The table lists this clone with a few counts. The CDR3 reads CAGRGREAFF. The CDR3 DNA reads TGCGCCGGCCGGGGCCGTGAAGCTTTCTTT. J is TRBJ1-1 and V is TRBV5-1; a possible D gene is TRBD1 (5 bases). With 10 bases removed from V and 7 bases from J, the gap between germline ends came to 11 bases. The CDR3 is made up of 10 amino acids. CDR1 and CDR2 (germline): SGHRS, YFSETQ.

CDR3 sequence reads: CASRPRESSYEQYF. CDR3 coding DNA: TGTGCCAGCCGCCCCCGGGAATCCTCCTACGAGCAGTACTTC. The chain joins TRBV19 to TRBJ2-5, with D maybe TRBD2 (5 bases). The DNA end favors TRBJ2-7, so the J call may be wrong. Germline loops: CDR1 LNHDA, CDR2 SQIVND (reference sequence). This CDR3 comprises 14 residues.

This clone was counted a few times. The V call is TRBV4-1, the J call TRBJ1-2; D gene ambiguous. V lost 1 base and J lost 7, with 13 bases in between. CDR1 MGHRA and CDR2 YSYEKL come from the germline V gene. This CDR3 contains 14 residues. CDR3 in DNA: TGCGCCAGCAGCCAAGCGAAAGGCACCGGTGGCTACACCTTC. It codes for CASSQAKGTGGYTF.

The chain recombines TRBV7-6 with TRBJ2-1, with 12 positions matching TRBD2. The CDR3 consists of 15 residues. Germline CDR1 SGHVS, CDR2 FNYEAQ. Germline trimming cut 6 bases from V and 7 bases from J; bases unmatched to any gene: 7. Here the CDR3 DNA reads TGTGCCAGCAGTCGACTAGCGGGAGTTGCTAATGAGCAGTTCTTC. Residues: CASSRLAGVANEQFF.

V usage is TRBV28 and J usage is TRBJ1-3, with TRBD1 identical over 9 bases. CDR1 is MDHEN and CDR2 is SYDVKM in the germline V gene. CDR3 size: 17 residues. With 5 bases clipped from V and 4 bases from J, the junction kept 12 bases outside the gene matches. DNA for the CDR3: TGTGCCAGCAGTCCAGGACAGGGGTCCGGGTGGGGAAACACCATATATTTT. This encodes CASSPGQGSGWGNTIYF.

This clone appeared once. The V and J genes are TRBV5-1 and TRBJ2-5, with D possibly TRBD2 on 5 matching bases. Trimming took off 0 bases at V and 0 bases at J, with 9 bases between the two ends. This CDR3 has 15 residues. Looked up from germline, CDR1 is SGHRS and CDR2 is YFSETQ. The CDR3 here is CASSLAGLDQETQYF. The CDR3 DNA sequence: TGCGCCAGCAGCTTGGCAGGACTCGACCAAGAGACCCAGTACTTC.

This clone was seen a few times. The chain couples TRBV15 to TRBJ2-7; possibly TRBD1 for D (6 bases). Germline loops: CDR1 LNHNV, CDR2 YYDKDF (reference sequence). The V gene lost 7 bases and the J gene lost 2 bases, with 15 bases spanning the gap. This CDR3 has 14 amino acids. Written as DNA, the CDR3 is TGTGCCACCAACCCCGGGACATATGCCTACGAGCAGTACTTC. Encoded protein: CATNPGTYAYEQYF.

This chain links TRBV19 with TRBJ1-5; unclear D gene. Germline V lookup: CDR1 LNHDA, CDR2 SQIVND (reference sequence). Trimming took 5 bases from V and 0 from J, leaving 11 bases between them. The CDR3 covers 15 residues. The CDR3: CASSEGGNSNQPQHF. The CDR3 nucleotides read TGTGCCAGTAGTGAGGGAGGGAATAGCAATCAGCCCCAGCATTTT.

V gene TRBV28 combines with J gene TRBJ2-5, with 7 bases fitting TRBD1. The assigned J gene may be wrong: the sequence end matches TRBJ2-7 better. The CDR3 has 12 amino acids. CDR1 and CDR2 from the germline V gene are MDHEN and SYDVKM. The CDR3 region is CASSSTGYEQYF. CDR3 DNA sequence: TGTGCCAGCAGTTCGACAGGGTACGAGCAGTACTTC.